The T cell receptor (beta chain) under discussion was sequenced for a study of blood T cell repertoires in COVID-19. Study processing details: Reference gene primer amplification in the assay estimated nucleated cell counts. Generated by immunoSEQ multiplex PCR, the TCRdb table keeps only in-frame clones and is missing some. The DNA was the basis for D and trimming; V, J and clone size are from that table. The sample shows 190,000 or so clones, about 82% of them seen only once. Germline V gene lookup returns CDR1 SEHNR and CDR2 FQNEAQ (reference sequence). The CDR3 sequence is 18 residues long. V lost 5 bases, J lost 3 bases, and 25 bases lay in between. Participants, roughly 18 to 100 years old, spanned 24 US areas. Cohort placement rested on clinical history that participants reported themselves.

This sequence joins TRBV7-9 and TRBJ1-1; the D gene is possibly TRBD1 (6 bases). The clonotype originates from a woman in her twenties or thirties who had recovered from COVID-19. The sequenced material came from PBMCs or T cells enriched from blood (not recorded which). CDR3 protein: CASSDKPGRGRWDTEAFF. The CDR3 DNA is TGTGCCAGCAGCGACAAGCCTGGCAGGGGACGATGGGACACTGAAGCTTTCTTT. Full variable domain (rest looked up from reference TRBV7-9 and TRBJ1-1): DTGVSQNPRHKITKRGQNVTFRCDPISEHNRLYWYRQTLGQGPEFLTYFQNEAQLEKSRLLSDRFSAERPKGSFSTLEIQRTEQGDSAMYLCASSDKPGRGRWDTEAFFGQGTRLTVV.